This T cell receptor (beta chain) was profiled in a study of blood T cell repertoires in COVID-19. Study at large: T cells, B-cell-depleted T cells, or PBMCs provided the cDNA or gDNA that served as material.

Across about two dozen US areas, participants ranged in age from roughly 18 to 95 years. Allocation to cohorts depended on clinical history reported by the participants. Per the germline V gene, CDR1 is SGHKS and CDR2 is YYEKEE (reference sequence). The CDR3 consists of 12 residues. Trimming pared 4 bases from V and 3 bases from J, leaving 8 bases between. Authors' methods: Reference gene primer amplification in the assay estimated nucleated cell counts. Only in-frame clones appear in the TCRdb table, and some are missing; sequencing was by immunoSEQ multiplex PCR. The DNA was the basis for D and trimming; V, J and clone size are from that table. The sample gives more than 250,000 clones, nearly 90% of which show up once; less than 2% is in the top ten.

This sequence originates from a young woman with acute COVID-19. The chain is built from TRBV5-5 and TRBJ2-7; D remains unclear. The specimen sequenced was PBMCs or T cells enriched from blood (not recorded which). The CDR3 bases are TGTGCCAGCAGCGGGTCGGGCTACGAGCAGTACTTC. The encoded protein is CASSGSGYEQYF.